This T cell receptor delta chain was sequenced during a study of gamma-delta T cells after stem cell transplantation. A remark on this clone: Within the sample, other DNA sequences also encode this same CDR3.

TCRdb re-called clones from the RT-PCR reads using CATT. The data hold 1,500 to 2,000 delta-chain clones, with 1.5% to 2% observed a single time. Sequencing used gamma-delta T cells. This clonotype was obtained from a human donor. It is not recorded whose cells these are; they may come from a transplant donor.

The CDR3 loop is CACEELGAYTDKLIF. CDR3 coding DNA: TGTGCCTGTGAGGAGCTGGGGGCGTACACCGATAAACTCATCTTT. The chain joins TRDV2 to TRDJ1, with 7 bases lining up with TRDD3. Germline V gives CDR1 GEAIGNYY, CDR2 EKD. The CDR3 extends over 15 amino acids. V shed 4 bases and J 0 bases; nucleotides not matched to a gene: 7.